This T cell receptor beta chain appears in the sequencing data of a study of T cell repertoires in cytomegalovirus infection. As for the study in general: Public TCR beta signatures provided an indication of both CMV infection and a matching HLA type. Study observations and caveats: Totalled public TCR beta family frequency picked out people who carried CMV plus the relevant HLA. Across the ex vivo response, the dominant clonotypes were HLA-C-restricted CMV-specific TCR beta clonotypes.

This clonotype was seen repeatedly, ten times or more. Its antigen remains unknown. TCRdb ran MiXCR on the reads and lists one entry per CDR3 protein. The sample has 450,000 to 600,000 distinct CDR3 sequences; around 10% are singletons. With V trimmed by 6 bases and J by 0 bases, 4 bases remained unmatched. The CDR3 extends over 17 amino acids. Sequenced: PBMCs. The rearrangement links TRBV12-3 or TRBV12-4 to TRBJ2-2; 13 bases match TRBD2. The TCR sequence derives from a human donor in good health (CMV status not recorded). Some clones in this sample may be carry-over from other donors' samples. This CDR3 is CASRLGLAGTNTGELFF. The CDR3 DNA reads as TGTGCCAGCAGACTGGGACTAGCGGGAACGAACACCGGGGAGCTGTTTTTT.